Following are 9 T cell receptor beta chains from one sample sequenced in a study of blood T cells in healthy people across ages. Through a sample-barcoded 5' primer and a J-beta primer mix, a second PCR was run for about 6 to 11 cycles. TCRdb redid the calling of the 5' RACE reads with MiXCR, one entry per CDR3 protein. The sample shows over 1,500,000 distinct CDR3 sequences, 49% of them seen only once. The sample comprised blood. Receptors originate from a woman aged 40 to 50 in good health.

The gene calls are TRBV12-3 or TRBV12-4 and TRBJ1-3; D ambiguous. Trimming shortened V by 7 bases and J by 4 bases, and 23 bases separated the two germline ends. The CDR3 spans 17 residues. The DNA of the CDR3 is TGTGCCAGCATCCCCGTGGGGTCCCTAGGGAGAGGAAACACCATATATTTT. Amino acid sequence: CASIPVGSLGRGNTIYF.

There are a few counts of this clonotype. The chain combines TRBV20-1 with TRBJ2-1, with a weak D call TRBD2 (6 bases). The V end was cut by 5 bases, the J end by 9 bases, with 20 bases between. The germline CDR1 and CDR2 sequences are DFQATT and SNEGSKA (reference sequence). The CDR3 is 14 residues long. As DNA, the CDR3 is TGCAGTGCTCGATCGGGGGTGCGGCGGGGTGAGCAGTTCTTC. Residues: CSARSGVRRGEQFF.

The chain uses TRBV27 and TRBJ2-7; D is possibly TRBD1 (6 bases). Germline V gene data show CDR1 as MNHEY and CDR2 as SMNVEV (reference sequence). Trimming took 5 bases from V and 0 from J, leaving 17 bases between them. The CDR3 is 16 amino acids. The DNA for the CDR3 is TGTGCCAGCAGTCACCGAGGACAGATTGCCTCCTACGAGCAGTACTTC. It yields the protein CASSHRGQIASYEQYF.

This clonotype was found a few times. The chain couples TRBV7-2 to TRBJ2-7; 9 bases align to TRBD1. V shed 5 bases and J 3 bases; nucleotides not matched to a gene: 8. This CDR3 spans 15 amino acids. Germline V gene data show CDR1 as SGHTA and CDR2 as FQGNSA. CDR3 in amino acids: CASSPTGTGIYEQYF. The DNA for the CDR3 is TGTGCCAGCAGCCCGACCGGGACAGGGATCTACGAGCAGTACTTC.

This clonotype was counted between two and nine times. The chain uses TRBV12-3 or TRBV12-4 and TRBJ2-3; 11 bases align to TRBD1. This CDR3 is built from 16 residues. The J segment lost 4 bases and the V segment lost 5 bases, leaving 8 bases of the junction unmatched. The CDR3 nucleotides are TGTGCCAGCAGTCCAAGGGACAGGGGGTGGCCAGATACGCAGTATTTT. It codes for CASSPRDRGWPDTQYF.

This chain connects TRBV20-1 to TRBJ1-2; 10 bases fit TRBD1. CDR3 length: 16 amino acids. Per the germline V gene, CDR1 is DFQATT and CDR2 is SNEGSKA (reference sequence). The CDR3 protein is CSKSDGQGDWDHGYTF. In nucleotides, the CDR3 is TGCAGCAAGAGTGATGGACAGGGGGATTGGGACCATGGCTACACCTTC.

The chain recombines TRBV5-1 with TRBJ2-1; a possible D gene is TRBD1 (5 bases). The J call is in doubt because the DNA end fits TRBJ2-7 better. Germline CDR1 and CDR2: SGHRS and YFSETQ. CDR3 length: 14 residues. DNA of the CDR3: TGCGCCAGCAGCTTGACAGGTTATTACAATGAGCAGTACTTC. Protein: CASSLTGYYNEQYF.

CDR3 amino acids: CASSASTPNRGRYGYTF. The CDR3 coding sequence is TGTGCCAGCAGCGCTTCGACCCCAAACAGGGGGCGGTATGGCTACACCTTC. V and J are TRBV9 and TRBJ1-2, with 9 nucleotides matching TRBD1. The CDR3 has 17 amino acids. The V gene's germline CDR1 is SGDLS and CDR2 YYNGEE. Losses at the gene ends were 3 bases for V and 5 bases for J; bases not matched to a gene: 14.

This clonotype was observed a few times. The rearrangement uses TRBV25-1 and TRBJ2-5; D may match TRBD1 or TRBD2 (5 bases each). Trimming pared 1 base from V and 2 bases from J, leaving 8 bases between. The V gene's germline CDR1 is MGHDK and CDR2 SYGVNS. The CDR3 spans 14 residues. The CDR3 region has the DNA TGTGCCAGCAGTGAATGGGGGACGCAAGAGACCCAGTACTTC. Translated: CASSEWGTQETQYF.